The 28 T cell receptor beta chains listed next were all sequenced from one sample in a study of cytomegalovirus exposure and HLA in healthy donors. PCR primers comprised 60 Vbeta and 13 Jbeta primers. The table came from immunoSEQ multiplex PCR; TCRdb's copy has only in-frame clones and leaves some out. The table has under 250,000 clones, over 65% seen once. The sample taken for sequencing was PBMCs. The source is a man aged 18-30 years in good health and CMV-seronegative.

The rearrangement joins TRBV7-9 to TRBJ1-2; 12 bases agree with TRBD1. The CDR3 runs to 16 residues. Trimming at V came to 5 bases and at J to 4 bases, leaving 8 bases not matched to a gene. Germline CDR1 and CDR2: SEHNR and FQNEAQ (reference sequence). CDR3 protein: CASSAPGQGAIYGYTF. In DNA, the CDR3 is TGTGCCAGCAGCGCACCGGGACAGGGGGCGATCTATGGCTACACCTTC.

This clone was found a few times. This rearrangement joins TRBV5-1 to TRBJ2-7; D might be TRBD1 (6 bases). Germline V lookup: CDR1 SGHRS, CDR2 YFSETQ. With 0 bases removed from V and 6 bases from J, the gap between germline ends came to 7 bases. CDR3 length: 12 residues. The CDR3 spells CASSLDRAEQYF. In DNA form, the CDR3 reads TGCGCCAGCAGCTTGGACAGGGCCGAGCAGTACTTC.

The chain links TRBV9 to TRBJ2-1; possibly TRBD2 for D (6 bases). The V gene lost 5 bases and the J gene lost 2 bases, with 11 bases spanning the gap. Germline lookup yields CDR1 SGDLS and CDR2 YYNGEE. This CDR3 contains 14 residues. Here the CDR3 DNA reads TGTGCCAGCAGGGAAACTAGCACCTACAATGAGCAGTTCTTC. This translates into CASRETSTYNEQFF.

The genes are TRBV5-1 and TRBJ1-3; TRBD1 is a possible D gene (5 bases). The germline V and J ends were trimmed by 0 bases and 4 bases, with 8 bases remaining between them. Germline V gives CDR1 SGHRS, CDR2 YFSETQ. This CDR3 has 14 amino acids. This CDR3 is CASSLEGEGNTIYF. For the CDR3, the DNA is TGCGCCAGCAGCTTGGAAGGGGAAGGAAACACCATATATTTT.

The chain combines TRBV13 with TRBJ2-1, with 11 bases matching TRBD2. Germline V gene lookup returns CDR1 PRHDT and CDR2 FYEKMQ (reference sequence). The CDR3 consists of 19 residues. Trimming took 5 bases from V and 1 from J; bases not matched to a gene: 13. CDR3 in amino acids: CASSTRVSGRAVSYNEQFF. For the CDR3, the DNA is TGTGCCAGCAGCACCCGGGTTAGCGGGAGGGCCGTGTCCTACAATGAGCAGTTCTTC.

V and J are TRBV6-4 and TRBJ2-7, with D possibly matching TRBD2 (5 bases). Trimming pared 6 bases from V and 7 bases from J, leaving 19 bases between. The CDR3 totals 14 residues. Germline CDR1 MRHNA, CDR2 SNTAGT. CDR3 nucleotide sequence: TGTGCCAGCAGCCCGAGGGCCTTCTTTCGGGAGCAGTACTTC. Translated: CASSPRAFFREQYF.

CDR3: CLQGLTYEQYF. The CDR3 DNA sequence: TGTCTCCAGGGATTGACGTACGAGCAGTACTTC. The chain has TRBV5-5 and TRBJ2-7; D might be TRBD1 (5 bases). This CDR3 is built from 11 residues. Germline V gene data show CDR1 as SGHKS and CDR2 as YYEKEE (reference sequence).

The chain uses TRBV29-1 and TRBJ1-2, with TRBD1 matching over 9 bases. V shed 7 bases and J 6 bases; nucleotides not matched to a gene: 9. This CDR3 comprises 13 residues. CDR1 is SQVTM, CDR2 ANQGSEA, per germline. Here the CDR3 reads CSAPGQGPHGYTF. In DNA, the CDR3 is TGCAGCGCCCCGGGACAGGGTCCCCATGGCTACACCTTC.

This clone was seen just once. The rearrangement links TRBV27 to TRBJ2-7, with D possibly matching TRBD2 (6 bases). Germline values: CDR1 MNHEY, CDR2 SMNVEV (reference sequence). The CDR3 is made up of 15 amino acids. The V end was cut by 2 bases, the J end by 7 bases, with 18 bases between. The CDR3 nucleotides read TGTGCCAGCAGTTTAAGCGGGCCTGCGTTTGTAGAGCAGTACTTC. It codes for CASSLSGPAFVEQYF.

The rearrangement links TRBV29-1 to TRBJ2-5; TRBD2 agrees at 11 bases. This CDR3 contains 15 residues. The junction had 6 bases not matched to a gene; V was cut back by 5 bases and J by 1 base. Germline assignment: CDR1 SQVTM and CDR2 ANQGSEA. CDR3 sequence reads: CSVRGTSGVQETQYF. The CDR3 DNA follows: TGCAGCGTTCGCGGGACTAGCGGAGTCCAAGAGACCCAGTACTTC. The variable domain in full, with the rest retrieved from reference TRBV29-1 and TRBJ2-5, is SAVISQKPSRDICQRGTSLTIQCQVDSQVTMMFWYRQQPGQSLTLIATANQGSEATYESGFVIDKFPISRPNLTFSTLTVSNMSPEDSSIYLCSVRGTSGVQETQYFGPGTRLLVL.

The gene calls are TRBV5-1 and TRBJ2-7, with 8 bases lining up with TRBD1. Losses at the gene ends were 0 bases for V and 7 bases for J; bases not matched to a gene: 9. Germline V gene lookup returns CDR1 SGHRS and CDR2 YFSETQ. The CDR3 covers 15 residues. The CDR3, as DNA: TGCGCCAGCAGCTTGGGGGGGACAGGACAAAGGGAGCAGTACTTC. As protein: CASSLGGTGQREQYF.

The DNA for the CDR3 is TGTGCCAGCAGACTCACAGATACGCAGTATTTT. It specifies CASRLTDTQYF. The rearrangement links TRBV27 to TRBJ2-3; the D is unclear. Trimming cost V 6 bases and J 2 bases, with 3 bases left between them. The CDR3 runs to 11 residues. Germline V gene sequence: CDR1 MNHEY, CDR2 SMNVEV (reference sequence).

The gene calls are TRBV28 and TRBJ1-1; D is unclear. Germline V gene data show CDR1 as MDHEN and CDR2 as SYDVKM. The CDR3 spans 13 residues. Between the trimmed V and J ends, which lost 6 bases and 1 base, there was a span of 9 bases. Here the CDR3 reads CASSSTGNTEAFF. CDR3 DNA sequence: TGTGCCAGCAGCTCTACCGGGAACACTGAAGCTTTCTTT.

This clone was picked up a small number of times. V usage is TRBV4-2 and J usage is TRBJ1-1, with TRBD1 identical over 8 bases. This CDR3 has 16 residues. V lost 4 bases and J lost 4; bases outside the gene matches: 11. CDR1 is LGHNA and CDR2 is YNFKEQ in the germline V gene. The CDR3 is CASSPDSTGVLTEAFF. CDR3 DNA: TGTGCCAGCAGCCCAGACTCGACAGGGGTACTCACTGAAGCTTTCTTT.

The genes are TRBV5-1 and TRBJ2-5; TRBD2 is a possible D gene (5 bases). V lost 3 bases and J 9 bases, leaving 15 bases between the germline ends. The CDR3 spans 13 residues. Per the germline V gene, CDR1 is SGHRS and CDR2 is YFSETQ. CDR3 in amino acids: CASSSGSGRAQYF. The CDR3, as DNA: TGCGCCAGCAGCTCCGGTTCCGGGCGGGCCCAGTACTTC.

The rearrangement joins TRBV19 to TRBJ2-1, with TRBD2 identical over 7 bases. CDR3 size: 12 residues. V shed 7 bases, J shed 9 bases, and the junction held 6 bases outside the gene matches. Per germline, CDR1 LNHDA and CDR2 SQIVND (reference sequence). The CDR3: CASIGGWGEQFF. The CDR3 DNA follows: TGTGCCAGTATCGGGGGGTGGGGTGAGCAGTTCTTC.

The chain is built from TRBV30 and TRBJ2-3; TRBD1 aligns across 8 bases. J was trimmed by 4 bases and V by 0 bases; bases with no gene match: 3. CDR1 GTSNPN and CDR2 SVGIG come from the germline V gene (reference sequence). The CDR3 length is 14 residues. CDR3 DNA: TGTGCCTGGAGTGTCGGACAGGGAGCAGATACGCAGTATTTT. It yields the protein CAWSVGQGADTQYF.

This clone was counted a single time. V is TRBV30 and J is TRBJ2-1; 7 nucleotides line up with TRBD2. V lost 1 base, J lost 8 bases, and 11 bases stayed unmatched. This CDR3 is built from 15 residues. Germline CDR1 GTSNPN, CDR2 SVGIG (reference sequence). In DNA form, the CDR3 reads TGTGCCTGGAGTGCTGGGACTACCAGCAGCGATGAGCAGTTCTTC. Protein sequence: CAWSAGTTSSDEQFF.

The chain links TRBV28 to TRBJ1-3; D gene ambiguous. This CDR3 is built from 15 residues. The ends were cut back, 2 bases at V and 4 bases at J, with 12 bases in the middle. Germline CDR1 and CDR2: MDHEN and SYDVKM. The CDR3 spells CASSLRRTGGNTIYF. CDR3 nucleotides: TGTGCCAGCAGTTTAAGGAGGACGGGAGGAAACACCATATATTTT.

This clone came up once. This rearrangement joins TRBV4-1 to TRBJ2-7; D gene unclear. Trimming removed 2 bases at V and 2 bases at J, with 7 bases between. The CDR3 spans 13 residues. Germline CDR1 is MGHRA and CDR2 is YSYEKL. Written as DNA, the CDR3 is TGCGCCAGCAGCCAACCCCCCACCTACGAGCAGTACTTC. This translates into CASSQPPTYEQYF.

The V and J genes are TRBV19 and TRBJ1-2; 7 bases are a match to TRBD1. Trimming removed 3 bases from V and 7 bases from J; junction bases left unmatched: 5. Germline assignment: CDR1 LNHDA and CDR2 SQIVND (reference sequence). There are 13 residues in the CDR3. The CDR3 reads CASSIGTVAGYTF. In DNA, the CDR3 is TGTGCCAGTAGTATCGGGACAGTAGCTGGCTACACCTTC.

The V gene is TRBV30, the J gene TRBJ1-5; 7 nucleotides agree with TRBD1. CDR3 length: 13 residues. Trimming at V came to 3 bases and at J to 6 bases, leaving 5 bases not matched to a gene. Germline V gene sequence: CDR1 GTSNPN, CDR2 SVGIG (reference sequence). DNA of the CDR3: TGTGCCTGGAGCGCAAGGGACAGTCAGCCCCAGCATTTT. Protein product: CAWSARDSQPQHF.

DNA for the CDR3: TGCGCCAGCAGCCACCGACTAGCGACGGCTTACAATGAGCAGTTCTTC. Residues: CASSHRLATAYNEQFF. The rearrangement links TRBV4-1 to TRBJ2-1; 8 nucleotides line up with TRBD2. The CDR3 extends over 16 amino acids. Germline CDR1 MGHRA, CDR2 YSYEKL. Germline trimming cut 3 bases from V and 4 bases from J; bases unmatched to any gene: 8.

The CDR3 loop reads CASNRLSGGTEAFF. The CDR3, as DNA: TGTGCCAGCAACCGACTGTCAGGAGGCACTGAAGCTTTCTTT. The genes are TRBV2 and TRBJ1-1; the D is unclear. The CDR3 runs to 14 residues. The germline gives CDR1 SNHLY, CDR2 FYNNEI. The V end was cut by 7 bases, the J end by 4 bases, with 16 bases between.

The sample holds a few counts of this clone. This chain uses TRBV5-1 with TRBJ2-5; TRBD2 agrees at 10 bases. CDR3 length: 14 amino acids. Looked up from germline, CDR1 is SGHRS and CDR2 is YFSETQ. J was trimmed by 1 base and V by 6 bases; bases with no gene match: 3. The CDR3 is CASTKREGQETQYF. CDR3 in DNA: TGCGCCAGCACTAAGCGGGAGGGCCAAGAGACCCAGTACTTC.

The chain links TRBV5-4 to TRBJ2-7; 8 nucleotides match TRBD1. Looked up from germline, CDR1 is SGHNT and CDR2 is YYREEE (reference sequence). V trimming: 3 bases; J trimming: 3 bases; junction bases outside the gene matches: 2. This CDR3 is built from 13 residues. The CDR3 nucleotides are TGTGCCAGCAGCTCAGGGACAGGCTACGAGCAGTACTTC. Encoded protein: CASSSGTGYEQYF.

The chain joins TRBV5-1 to TRBJ1-1; D is uncertain. Germline values: CDR1 SGHRS, CDR2 YFSETQ. The CDR3 is 15 residues long. V was trimmed by 4 bases and J by 0 bases, leaving 13 bases between them. The DNA for the CDR3 is TGCGCCAGCAGCCCCATCCTTACAGTGAACACTGAAGCTTTCTTT. Protein: CASSPILTVNTEAFF.

The chain recombines TRBV5-1 with TRBJ2-7, with 10 bases lining up with TRBD1. The CDR3 loop spans 16 amino acids. CDR1 and CDR2 from the germline V gene are SGHRS and YFSETQ. V dropped 4 bases and J dropped 1; count of bases not matched to a gene: 8. CDR3 sequence (DNA): TGCGCCAGCAGCGTGCAGGGACAGGGGCTGTCCTACGAGCAGTACTTC. Its translation: CASSVQGQGLSYEQYF.